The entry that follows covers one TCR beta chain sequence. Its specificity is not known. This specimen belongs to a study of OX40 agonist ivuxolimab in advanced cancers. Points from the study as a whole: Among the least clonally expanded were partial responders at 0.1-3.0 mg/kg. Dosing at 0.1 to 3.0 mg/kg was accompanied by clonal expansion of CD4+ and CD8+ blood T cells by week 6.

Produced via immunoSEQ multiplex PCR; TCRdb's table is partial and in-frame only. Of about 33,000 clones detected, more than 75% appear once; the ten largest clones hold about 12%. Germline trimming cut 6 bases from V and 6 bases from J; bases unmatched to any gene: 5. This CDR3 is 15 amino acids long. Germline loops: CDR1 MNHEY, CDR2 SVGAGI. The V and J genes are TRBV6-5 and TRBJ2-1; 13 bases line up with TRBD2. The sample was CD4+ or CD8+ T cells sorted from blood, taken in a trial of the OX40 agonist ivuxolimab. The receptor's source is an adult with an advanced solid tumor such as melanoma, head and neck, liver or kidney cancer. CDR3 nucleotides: TGTGCCAGCAGACCACTAGCGGGGGGGTTCAATGAGCAGTTCTTC. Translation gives CASRPLAGGFNEQFF.